This T cell receptor beta chain was captured by sequencing in a study of cytomegalovirus exposure and HLA in healthy donors. V shed 6 bases and J 5 bases; nucleotides not matched to a gene: 6. There are 15 residues in the CDR3. CDR1 and CDR2 (germline): KGHSH, LQKENI. Researchers ran the PCR with 60 Vbeta and 13 Jbeta primers. Produced via immunoSEQ multiplex PCR; TCRdb's table is partial and in-frame only. The data contain about 260,000 clones, 72% of them seen just once; the ten biggest clones take up 2% to 2.5%. Broader study findings: 87-base-pair reads could not separate some V segments, including TRBV6-2 and TRBV6-3. Per published accounts, TCR beta sequences correctly predicted the HLA-A and HLA-B alleles of most subjects.

This clone has a handful of counts. The target antigen is unknown. The sample was PBMCs. The chain uses TRBV18 and TRBJ2-1, with 11 bases matching TRBD2. This sequence was found in a female donor in good health and CMV-seronegative. The CDR3, as DNA: TGTGCCAGCTCCGTACTAGCGGGAGTAGACAATGAGCAGTTCTTC. Encoded protein: CASSVLAGVDNEQFF.